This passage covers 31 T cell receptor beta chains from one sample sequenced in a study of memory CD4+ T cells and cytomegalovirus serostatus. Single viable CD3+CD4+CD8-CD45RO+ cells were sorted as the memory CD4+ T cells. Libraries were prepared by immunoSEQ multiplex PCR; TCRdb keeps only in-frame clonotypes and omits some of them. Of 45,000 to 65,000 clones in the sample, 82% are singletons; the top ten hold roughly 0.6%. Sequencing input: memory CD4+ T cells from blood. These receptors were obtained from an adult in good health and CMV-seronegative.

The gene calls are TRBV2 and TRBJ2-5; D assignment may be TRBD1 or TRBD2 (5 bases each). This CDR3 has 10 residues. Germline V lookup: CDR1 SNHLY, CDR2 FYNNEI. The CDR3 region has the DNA TGTGCACTGGGGGAAGAGACCCAGTACTTC. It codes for CALGEETQYF.

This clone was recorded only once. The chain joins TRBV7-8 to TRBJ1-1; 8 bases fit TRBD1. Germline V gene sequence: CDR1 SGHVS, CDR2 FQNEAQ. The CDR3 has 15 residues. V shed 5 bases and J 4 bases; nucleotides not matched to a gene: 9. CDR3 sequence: CASSPRTGLSTEAFF. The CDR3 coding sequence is TGTGCCAGCAGCCCTCGGACAGGGTTATCCACTGAAGCTTTCTTT.

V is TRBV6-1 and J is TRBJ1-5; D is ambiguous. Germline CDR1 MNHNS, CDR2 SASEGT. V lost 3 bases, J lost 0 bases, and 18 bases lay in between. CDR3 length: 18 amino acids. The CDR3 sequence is CASSEVGLWARSNQPQHF. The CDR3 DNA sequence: TGTGCCAGCAGTGAGGTGGGCTTGTGGGCGCGTAGCAATCAGCCCCAGCATTTT.

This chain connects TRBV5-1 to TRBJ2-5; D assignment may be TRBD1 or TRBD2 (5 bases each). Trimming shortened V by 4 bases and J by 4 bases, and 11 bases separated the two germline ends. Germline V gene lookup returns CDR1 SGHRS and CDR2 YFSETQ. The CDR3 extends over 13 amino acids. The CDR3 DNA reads TGCGCCAGCAGCCGGGACGGAAGAGAGACCCAGTACTTC. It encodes CASSRDGRETQYF. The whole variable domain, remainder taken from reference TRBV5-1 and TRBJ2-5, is KAGVTQTPRYLIKTRGQQVTLSCSPISGHRSVSWYQQTPGQGLQFLFEYFSETQRNKGNFPGRFSGRQFSNSRSEMNVSTLELGDSALYLCASSRDGRETQYFGPGTRLLVL.

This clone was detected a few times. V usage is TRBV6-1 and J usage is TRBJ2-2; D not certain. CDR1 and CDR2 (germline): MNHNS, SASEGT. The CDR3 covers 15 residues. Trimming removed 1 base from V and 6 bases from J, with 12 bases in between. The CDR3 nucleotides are TGTGCCAGCAGTGAAGGGGGAACGGTTCCCGGGGAGCTGTTTTTT. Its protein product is CASSEGGTVPGELFF.

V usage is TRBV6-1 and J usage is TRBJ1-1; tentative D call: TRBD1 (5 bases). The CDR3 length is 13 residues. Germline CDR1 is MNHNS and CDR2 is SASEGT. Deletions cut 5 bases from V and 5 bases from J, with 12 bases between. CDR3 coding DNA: TGTGCCAGCAGTCAAAGGGGCCAGACTGAAGCTTTCTTT. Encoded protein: CASSQRGQTEAFF.

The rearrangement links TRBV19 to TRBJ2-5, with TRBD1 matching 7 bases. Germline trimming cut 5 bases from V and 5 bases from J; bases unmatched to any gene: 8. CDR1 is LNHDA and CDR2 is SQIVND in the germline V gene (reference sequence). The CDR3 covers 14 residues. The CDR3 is CASSEGQRGETQYF. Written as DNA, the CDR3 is TGTGCCAGTAGTGAGGGACAGCGAGGGGAGACCCAGTACTTC.

CDR3 in amino acids: CASSYQGAGGYTF. CDR3 DNA sequence: TGTGCCAGCAGTTACCAGGGGGCGGGAGGCTACACCTTC. The V and J genes are TRBV27 and TRBJ1-2; the match to TRBD1 covers 8 bases. From germline, CDR1 is MNHEY and CDR2 SMNVEV (reference sequence). This CDR3 contains 13 residues. With 4 bases clipped from V and 8 bases from J, the junction kept 6 bases outside the gene matches.

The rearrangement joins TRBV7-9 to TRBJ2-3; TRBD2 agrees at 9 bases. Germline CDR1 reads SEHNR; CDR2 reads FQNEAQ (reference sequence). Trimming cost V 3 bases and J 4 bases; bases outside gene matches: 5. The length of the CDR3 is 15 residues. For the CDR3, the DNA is TGTGCCAGCAGCTTGGGCGGGGGGGCCGCAGATACGCAGTATTTT. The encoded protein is CASSLGGGAADTQYF.

DNA for the CDR3: TGCGCCAGCAGCATAGGGGCCTATGGCTACACCTTC. Protein: CASSIGAYGYTF. This chain joins TRBV5-1 and TRBJ1-2, with D maybe TRBD1 (5 bases). From germline, CDR1 is SGHRS and CDR2 YFSETQ. V shed 4 bases and J shed 4 bases, with 8 bases lying between them. This CDR3 comprises 12 residues.

This chain's CDR3 is CASSPPAGTRIEQYF. The DNA for the CDR3 is TGTGCCAGCTCACCACCGGCGGGGACTCGGATAGAGCAGTACTTC. The chain is built from TRBV18 and TRBJ2-7; D is perhaps TRBD2 (6 bases). The CDR3 contains 15 residues. Trimming pared 0 bases from V and 7 bases from J, leaving 16 bases between. Germline V lookup: CDR1 KGHSH, CDR2 LQKENI.

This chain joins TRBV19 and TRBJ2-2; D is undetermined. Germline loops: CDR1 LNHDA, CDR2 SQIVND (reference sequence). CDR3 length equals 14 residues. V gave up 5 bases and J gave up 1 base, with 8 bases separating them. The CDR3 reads CASSAGRNTGELFF. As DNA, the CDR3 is TGTGCCAGTAGTGCCGGACGGAACACCGGGGAGCTGTTTTTT. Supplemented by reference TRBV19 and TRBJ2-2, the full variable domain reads DGGITQSPKYLFRKEGQNVTLSCEQNLNHDAMYWYRQDPGQGLRLIYYSQIVNDFQKGDIAEGYSVSREKKESFPLTVTSAQKNPTAFYLCASSAGRNTGELFFGEGSRLTVL.

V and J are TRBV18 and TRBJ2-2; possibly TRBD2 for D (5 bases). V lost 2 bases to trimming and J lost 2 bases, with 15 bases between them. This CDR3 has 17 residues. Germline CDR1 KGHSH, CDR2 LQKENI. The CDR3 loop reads CASSPALAAINTGELFF. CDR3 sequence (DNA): TGTGCCAGCTCACCAGCGCTAGCAGCAATCAACACCGGGGAGCTGTTTTTT.

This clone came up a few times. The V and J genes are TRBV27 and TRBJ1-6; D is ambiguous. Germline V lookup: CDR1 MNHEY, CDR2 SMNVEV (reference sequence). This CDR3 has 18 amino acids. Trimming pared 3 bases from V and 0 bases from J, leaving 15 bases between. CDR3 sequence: CASSLGQTRSSYNSPLHF. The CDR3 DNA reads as TGTGCCAGCAGTTTGGGCCAAACCAGGAGCTCCTATAATTCACCCCTCCACTTT.

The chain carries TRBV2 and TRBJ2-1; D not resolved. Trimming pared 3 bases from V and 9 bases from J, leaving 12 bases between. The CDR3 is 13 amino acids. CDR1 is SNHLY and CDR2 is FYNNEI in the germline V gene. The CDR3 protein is CASSDSLSGEQFF. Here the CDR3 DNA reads TGTGCCAGCAGTGACTCGCTATCTGGTGAGCAGTTCTTC.

CDR3 coding DNA: TGTGCCAGCAGCTTAGCTTGGTTGAACACTGAAGCTTTCTTT. Encoded protein: CASSLAWLNTEAFF. This sequence joins TRBV7-2 and TRBJ1-1; D remains unclear. V was clipped by 0 bases and J by 0 bases, with 5 bases between them. This CDR3 has 14 residues. CDR1 SGHTA and CDR2 FQGNSA come from the germline V gene.

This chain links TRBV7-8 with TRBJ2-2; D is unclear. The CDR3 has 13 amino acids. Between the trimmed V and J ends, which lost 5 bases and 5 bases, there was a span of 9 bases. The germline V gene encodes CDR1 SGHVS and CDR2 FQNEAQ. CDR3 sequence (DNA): TGTGCCAGCAGCCCATATAGGACCGGGGAGCTGTTTTTT. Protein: CASSPYRTGELFF.

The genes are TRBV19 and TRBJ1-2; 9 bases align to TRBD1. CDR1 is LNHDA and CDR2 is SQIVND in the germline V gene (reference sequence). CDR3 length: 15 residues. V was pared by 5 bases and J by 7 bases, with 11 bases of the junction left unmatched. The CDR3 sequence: CASSYRGTGSGGYTF. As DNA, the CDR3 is TGTGCCAGTAGTTATAGGGGGACAGGGTCCGGTGGCTACACCTTC.

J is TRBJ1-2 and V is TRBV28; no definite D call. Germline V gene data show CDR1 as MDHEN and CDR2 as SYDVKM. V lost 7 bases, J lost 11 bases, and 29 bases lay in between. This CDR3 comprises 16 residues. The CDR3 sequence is CASKGQGFSGVFGYTF. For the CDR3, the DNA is TGTGCCAGCAAAGGGCAAGGCTTTTCGGGTGTCTTTGGGTACACCTTC.

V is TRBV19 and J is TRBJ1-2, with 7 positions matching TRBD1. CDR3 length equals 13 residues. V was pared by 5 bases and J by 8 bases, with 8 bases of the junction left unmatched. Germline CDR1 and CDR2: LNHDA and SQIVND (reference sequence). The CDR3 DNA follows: TGTGCCAGTAGTCCGAGACAGGGAATCGGCTACACCTTC. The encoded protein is CASSPRQGIGYTF.

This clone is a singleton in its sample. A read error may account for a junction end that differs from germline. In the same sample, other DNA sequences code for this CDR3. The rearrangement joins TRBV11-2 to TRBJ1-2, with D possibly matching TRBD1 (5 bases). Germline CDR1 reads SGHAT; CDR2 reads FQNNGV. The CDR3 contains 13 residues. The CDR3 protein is CASSLGMGGGYTF. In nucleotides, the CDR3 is TGTGCCAGCAGCTTAGGAATGGGGGGTGGCTACACTTTC.

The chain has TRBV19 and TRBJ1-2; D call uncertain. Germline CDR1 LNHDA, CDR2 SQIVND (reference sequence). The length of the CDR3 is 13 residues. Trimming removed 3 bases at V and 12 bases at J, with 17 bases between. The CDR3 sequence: CASSMNGEGRHTF. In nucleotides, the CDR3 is TGTGCCAGTAGTATGAACGGTGAAGGGCGGCACACCTTC.

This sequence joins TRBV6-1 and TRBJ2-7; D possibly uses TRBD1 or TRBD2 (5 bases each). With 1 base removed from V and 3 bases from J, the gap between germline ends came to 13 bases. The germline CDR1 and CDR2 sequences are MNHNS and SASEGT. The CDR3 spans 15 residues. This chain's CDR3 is CASSEEVEGIYEQYF. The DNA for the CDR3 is TGTGCCAGCAGTGAAGAGGTTGAGGGGATCTACGAGCAGTACTTC.

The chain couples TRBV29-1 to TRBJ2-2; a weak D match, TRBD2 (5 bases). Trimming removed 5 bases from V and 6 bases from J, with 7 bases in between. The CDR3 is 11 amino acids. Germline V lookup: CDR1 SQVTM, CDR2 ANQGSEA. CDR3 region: CSVQRAGELFF. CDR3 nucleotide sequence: TGCAGCGTTCAGAGGGCCGGGGAGCTGTTTTTT.

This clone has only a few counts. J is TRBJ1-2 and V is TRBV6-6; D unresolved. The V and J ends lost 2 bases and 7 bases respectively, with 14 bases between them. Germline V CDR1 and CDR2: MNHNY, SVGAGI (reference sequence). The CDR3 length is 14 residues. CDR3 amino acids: CASSYGGSSSGYTF. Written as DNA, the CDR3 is TGTGCCAGCAGTTACGGAGGGAGTAGCTCTGGCTACACCTTC.

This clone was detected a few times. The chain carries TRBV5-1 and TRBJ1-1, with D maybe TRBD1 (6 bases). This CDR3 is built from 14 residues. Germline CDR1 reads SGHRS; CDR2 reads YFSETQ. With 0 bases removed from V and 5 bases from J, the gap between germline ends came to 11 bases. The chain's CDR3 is CASSLGQGITEAFF. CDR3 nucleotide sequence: TGCGCCAGCAGCTTGGGCCAGGGGATAACTGAAGCTTTCTTT.

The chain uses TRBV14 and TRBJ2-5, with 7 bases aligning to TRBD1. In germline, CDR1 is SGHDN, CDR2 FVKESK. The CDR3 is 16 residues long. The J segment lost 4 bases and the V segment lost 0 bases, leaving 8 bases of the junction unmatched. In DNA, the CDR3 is TGTGCCAGCAGCCAAGATCGGCGGCGGACAGGAGAGACCCAGTACTTC. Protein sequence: CASSQDRRRTGETQYF.

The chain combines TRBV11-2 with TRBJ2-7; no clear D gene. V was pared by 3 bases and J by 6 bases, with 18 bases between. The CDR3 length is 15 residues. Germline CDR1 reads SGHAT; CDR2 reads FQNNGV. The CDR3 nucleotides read TGTGCCAGCAGCTTTAATTCAGGAAGTATGGGCGAGCAGTACTTC. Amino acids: CASSFNSGSMGEQYF.

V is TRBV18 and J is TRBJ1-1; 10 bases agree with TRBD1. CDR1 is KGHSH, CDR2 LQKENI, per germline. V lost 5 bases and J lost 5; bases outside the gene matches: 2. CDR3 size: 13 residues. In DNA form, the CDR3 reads TGTGCCAGCTCAGGACAGGGGGAAACTGAAGCTTTCTTT. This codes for CASSGQGETEAFF.

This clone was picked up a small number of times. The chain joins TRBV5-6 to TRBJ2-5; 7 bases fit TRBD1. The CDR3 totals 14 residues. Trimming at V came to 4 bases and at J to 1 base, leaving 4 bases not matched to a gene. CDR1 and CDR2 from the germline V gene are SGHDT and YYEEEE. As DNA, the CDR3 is TGTGCCAGCAGCCAAGACAGGGCCCAAGAGACCCAGTACTTC. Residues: CASSQDRAQETQYF.

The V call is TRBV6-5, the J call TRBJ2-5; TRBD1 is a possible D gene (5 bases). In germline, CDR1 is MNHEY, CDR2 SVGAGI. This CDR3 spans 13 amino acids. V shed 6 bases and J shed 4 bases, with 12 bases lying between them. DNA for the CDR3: TGTGCCAGCAGCCGGACACGGCTAGAGACCCAGTACTTC. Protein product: CASSRTRLETQYF.